This T cell receptor beta chain was retrieved from a study of identical twins. The germline CDR1 and CDR2 sequences are SGDLS and YYNGEE. The CDR3 extends over 12 amino acids. V trimming: 5 bases; J trimming: 7 bases; junction bases outside the gene matches: 1. MiXCR was run by TCRdb on the 5' RACE reads, yielding one entry per CDR3 protein. The data hold under 900,000 distinct CDR3 sequences, with 15% to 20% observed a single time. A further study also used this sample, focusing on T cells expressing NK-cell markers. This second study says: Eight donors were sequenced, of whom seven were HCMV-seropositive, while the remaining one was HCMV-seronegative. A range of roughly 1.0-7.0% of CD8+ T cells consisted of dominant NKG2C+ clonotypes in about six donors. Whether expanded NKG2C+ T cell clones were HCMV specific stayed uncertain.

Sample: PBMCs. The rearrangement joins TRBV9 to TRBJ2-1; the match to TRBD1 covers 9 bases. The sequence was collected from a woman aged 18-35 years in good health. CDR3 in amino acids: CASSGTGNEQFF. In DNA form, the CDR3 reads TGTGCCAGCAGTGGGACAGGGAATGAGCAGTTCTTC. The entire variable domain, with the rest obtained from reference TRBV9 and TRBJ2-1, is as follows: DSGVTQTPKHLITATGQRVTLRCSPRSGDLSVYWYQQSLDQGLQFLIQYYNGEERAKGNILERFSAQQFPDLHSELNLSSLELGDSALYFCASSGTGNEQFFGPGTRLTVL.